These 13 T cell receptor beta chains originate from one sample sequenced in a study of Ad26.COV2.S vaccination and SARS-CoV-2 variants (dated by TCRdb to the early 2020s). Interpreted using the paper, the treatment or condition label stands for: around 19 received Ad26.COV2.S at low or high dose, single or two shots; 5 received placebo; per-sample allocation not given. Repertoires of vaccine and placebo recipients were sequenced from samples taken on day 63 after the first injection. Libraries were made using the immunoSEQ multiplex PCR assay. The table comes from immuneACCESS by way of TCRdb, which keeps in-frame sequences with V and J called. Part of the clones is missing from these tables; in studies checked, under half for an unresolved V gene and the rest for unknown reasons. The sample includes more than 300,000 clones, with approximately 90% observed a single time. The biggest ten clones account for approximately 5.9% of the sample.

Here the sequenced sample was peripheral blood, taken in a trial of Ad26.COV2.S vaccine versus placebo. The source of these receptors is a person aged 18-60 years who received the Ad26.COV2.S COVID-19 vaccine or a placebo.

The chain recombines TRBV27 with TRBJ2-1; 11 nucleotides align to TRBD2. Germline values: CDR1 MNHEY, CDR2 SMNVEV (reference sequence). The CDR3 sequence is 16 residues long. V lost 5 bases and J lost 6; bases outside the gene matches: 9. The CDR3 region has the DNA TGTGCCAGCAGTACTAGTCTAGCGGGAGGACCCAATGAGCAGTTCTTC. This gives the protein CASSTSLAGGPNEQFF.

V is TRBV30 and J is TRBJ1-3; no definite D call. From germline, CDR1 is GTSNPN and CDR2 SVGIG (reference sequence). The CDR3 contains 16 residues. The ends were cut back, 0 bases at V and 2 bases at J, with 14 bases in the middle. The CDR3 coding sequence is TGTGCCTGGAGTGTGTTGGGCTTTTCCACTGGAAACACCATATATTTT. Amino acids: CAWSVLGFSTGNTIYF.

The chain joins TRBV19 to TRBJ1-2; no firm D call. Per germline, CDR1 LNHDA and CDR2 SQIVND (reference sequence). V was cut by 0 bases and J by 4 bases, with 9 bases left in between. The CDR3 runs 14 residues. The CDR3 region has the DNA TGTGCCAGTAGTATAGACGGGAGCGGCTATGGCTACACCTTC. Its protein product is CASSIDGSGYGYTF.

V is TRBV6-4 and J is TRBJ1-2; 10 nucleotides agree with TRBD1. V lost 3 bases and J lost 4; bases outside the gene matches: 5. Germline V CDR1 and CDR2: MRHNA, SNTAGT. This CDR3 is 15 amino acids long. The chain's CDR3 is CASSEGTGASYGYTF. CDR3 nucleotide sequence: TGTGCCAGCAGTGAGGGGACAGGGGCCAGCTATGGCTACACCTTC.

CDR3 amino acids: CASSPGRVGANEKLFF. The DNA for the CDR3 is TGTGCCAGCTCTCCGGGTAGGGTCGGAGCTAATGAAAAACTGTTTTTT. The chain combines TRBV18 with TRBJ1-4; no definite D call. CDR1 is KGHSH and CDR2 is LQKENI in the germline V gene. Trimming removed 6 bases at V and 3 bases at J, with 17 bases between. CDR3 length: 16 residues. Full variable domain (remainder filled in from reference TRBV18 and TRBJ1-4): NAGVMQNPRHLVRRRGQEARLRCSPMKGHSHVYWYRQLPEEGLKFMVYLQKENIIDESGMPKERFSAEFPKEGPSILRIQQVVRGDSAAYFCASSPGRVGANEKLFFGSGTQLSVL.

The chain uses TRBV7-2 and TRBJ1-4; no clear D. The V and J ends lost 0 bases and 3 bases respectively, with 17 bases between them. Germline lookup yields CDR1 SGHTA and CDR2 FQGNSA. This CDR3 contains 18 residues. For the CDR3, the DNA is TGTGCCAGCAGCTTAGCGGTTCGGGTCGAGATACCTAATGAAAAACTGTTTTTT. It translates to CASSLAVRVEIPNEKLFF. The full variable domain, in which reference TRBV7-2 and TRBJ1-4 provide the parts outside the CDR3, is GAGVSQSPSNKVTEKGKDVELRCDPISGHTALYWYRQSLGQGLEFLIYFQGNSAPDKSGLPSDRFSAERTGGSVSTLTIQRTQQEDSAVYLCASSLAVRVEIPNEKLFFGSGTQLSVL.

The chain carries TRBV19 and TRBJ2-5; possible D gene TRBD1, 6 bases. The germline V gene has CDR1 LNHDA and CDR2 SQIVND (reference sequence). The CDR3 is 16 amino acids. V lost 4 bases to trimming and J lost 5 bases, with 20 bases between them. CDR3 in DNA: TGTGCCAGTAGTACCCCGATGATGGGAGACAGGGAGACCCAGTACTTC. Amino acids: CASSTPMMGDRETQYF.

The rearrangement uses TRBV18 and TRBJ1-2, with D hard to call. The CDR3 contains 14 residues. The germline V and J ends were trimmed by 0 bases and 0 bases, with 5 bases remaining between them. Germline V gives CDR1 KGHSH, CDR2 LQKENI. CDR3 amino acids: CASSPPRTNYGYTF. In nucleotides, the CDR3 is TGTGCCAGCTCACCACCACGGACTAACTATGGCTACACCTTC. The full variable domain, its missing parts supplied by reference TRBV18 and TRBJ1-2, is NAGVMQNPRHLVRRRGQEARLRCSPMKGHSHVYWYRQLPEEGLKFMVYLQKENIIDESGMPKERFSAEFPKEGPSILRIQQVVRGDSAAYFCASSPPRTNYGYTFGSGTRLTVV.

Concerning this clone: Other DNA sequences of this sample code for an identical CDR3. The chain carries TRBV27 and TRBJ2-7; TRBD1 or TRBD2 may be the D gene (5 bases each). The CDR3 is 14 amino acids. Per germline, CDR1 MNHEY and CDR2 SMNVEV (reference sequence). The V end was cut by 0 bases, the J end by 3 bases, with 9 bases between. The CDR3 loop is CASSLSQGVYEQYF. In DNA form, the CDR3 reads TGTGCCAGCAGTTTATCGCAGGGAGTCTACGAGCAGTACTTC.

The rearrangement uses TRBV11-2 and TRBJ1-5, with D possibly matching TRBD1 (5 bases). Deletions cut 0 bases from V and 0 bases from J, with 9 bases between. In germline, CDR1 is SGHAT, CDR2 FQNNGV. The CDR3 spans 16 residues. CDR3 bases: TGTGCCAGCAGCTTAGATGGGGGGTATAGCAATCAGCCCCAGCATTTT. It codes for CASSLDGGYSNQPQHF.

This chain uses TRBV11-2 with TRBJ1-2, with 7 nucleotides matching TRBD1. J lost 8 bases, V lost 3 bases, and 9 bases had no gene match. Germline V gene sequence: CDR1 SGHAT, CDR2 FQNNGV. The CDR3 covers 14 residues. The CDR3 sequence: CASSFDRVLSGYTF. CDR3 DNA sequence: TGTGCCAGCAGCTTCGACAGGGTGCTTTCGGGCTACACCTTC.

About this clone itself: One end of the junction fails to match germline, which may point to a read error. The V gene is TRBV10-1, the J gene TRBJ2-7; D gene uncertain. The CDR3 extends over 12 amino acids. CDR1 is WNHNN and CDR2 is SYGVQD in the germline V gene (reference sequence). The CDR3 sequence is CASSETKAGSHF. The CDR3 DNA reads TGCGCCAGCAGTGAGACCAAGGCTGGCTCGCACTTC.

V and J are TRBV13 and TRBJ1-2; the match to TRBD1 covers 10 bases. The CDR3 is 19 amino acids. The V and J ends lost 4 bases and 1 base, in that order; junction bases with no gene match: 15. Germline assignment: CDR1 PRHDT and CDR2 FYEKMQ (reference sequence). CDR3 DNA sequence: TGTGCCAGCAGCTCCGTTAATGAAAGACAGGGGGCTCGTAACTATGGCTACACCTTC. Protein: CASSSVNERQGARNYGYTF.